A selection of T cell receptor beta chains follows, all from one sample in a study of CD8 T cells in Susac syndrome. TCRdb itself ran the immunoSEQ multiplex PCR reads through MiXCR, one entry per CDR3 protein. In the table there are about 130,000 distinct CDR3 sequences, 95% of which are singletons. The material sequenced was CD8+ T cells from PBMCs. The receptor source for this set is a human donor with Susac syndrome. Both conserved end residues are part of each CDR3. D genes are given only for firm matches. Where a row states a size, it is once, few, many or the class of an expanded clone; other rows omit it.

d_call	clone_size	v_call	j_call	cdr3_nt	cdr3_aa
NA	NA	TRBV25-1	TRBJ2-1	TGTGCCAGCAGTGAATATTTTGGGGGGCACTCCTACAATGAGCAGTTCTTC	CASSEYFGGHSYNEQFF
NA	NA	TRBV4-1	TRBJ1-4	TGCGCCAGCAGCCAAGGGGCCAACCTTGAAAAACTGTTTTTT	CASSQGANLEKLFF
NA	NA	TRBV19	TRBJ2-7	TGTGCCAGTAGTATTGAGGGTTCTAGCTACGAGCAGTACTTC	CASSIEGSSYEQYF
NA	NA	TRBV15	TRBJ2-1	TGTGCCACCAGCAGGTCCTACCGGGACATTCCCTACAATGAGCAGTTCTTC	CATSRSYRDIPYNEQFF
NA	NA	TRBV27	TRBJ2-5	TGTGCCAGCAGTCCTGTCGGGGAGGAGGAGACCCAGTACTTC	CASSPVGEEETQYF
TRBD2	NA	TRBV24-1	TRBJ2-3	TGTGCCACCAGTGAAACCGGGACTAGCGGTCTACCCACAGATACGCAGTATTTT	CATSETGTSGLPTDTQYF
TRBD1	NA	TRBV15	TRBJ1-1	TGTGCCACCAGTCGAACAGGGGGAGCTGAAGCTTTCTTT	CATSRTGGAEAFF
NA	NA	TRBV5-4	TRBJ2-5	TGTGCCAGCAGCCAGGACAACCTAGGGGAGACCCAGTACTTC	CASSQDNLGETQYF
NA	NA	TRBV5-1	TRBJ2-7	TGCGCCAGCTCCGGACGGCTAGTGTACGAGCAGTACTTC	CASSGRLVYEQYF
NA	NA	TRBV12-5	TRBJ2-7	TGTGCTAGTGGTGCCCTAGACTCCTACGAGCAGTACTTC	CASGALDSYEQYF
TRBD2	NA	TRBV11-2	TRBJ2-1	TGTGCCAGCAGTCCTAGGGGCCAGCGGGAGGGCCCGTTTGAGCAGTTCTTC	CASSPRGQREGPFEQFF
NA	NA	TRBV27	TRBJ2-5	TGTGCCAGCAGTTCCTCCCAGACCCCAGGGTCGCCGTACTTC	CASSSSQTPGSPYF
TRBD2	NA	TRBV9	TRBJ2-5	TGTGCCAGCAGCGTAGAAGCGGGAGGGAGAGAGACCCAGTACTTC	CASSVEAGGRETQYF
TRBD2	NA	TRBV3-1	TRBJ2-7	TGTGCCAGCTCGGGGGTAGCGGGCCGCGAGCAGTACTTC	CASSGVAGREQYF
NA	NA	TRBV14	TRBJ2-1	TGTGCCAGCAGCCCCATAGAGGGGTATCTTAGCAATGAGCAGTTCTTC	CASSPIEGYLSNEQFF
NA	once	TRBV5-4	TRBJ2-1	TGTGCCAGCAGCTTTGGGTCCCAGGAGCAGTTCTTC	CASSFGSQEQFF
NA	NA	TRBV4-1	TRBJ1-4	TGCGCCAGCAGCCCTTACTCCTCAACTAATGAAAAACTGTTTTTT	CASSPYSSTNEKLFF
NA	NA	TRBV5-4	TRBJ2-5	TGTGCCAGCAGCTTGAGGGGCCAAGAGACCCAGTACTTC	CASSLRGQETQYF
NA	NA	TRBV7-3	TRBJ2-3	TGTGCCAGCAGCTTAATGGCTACCCCAAGCACAGATACGCAGTATTTT	CASSLMATPSTDTQYF
TRBD2	NA	TRBV20-1	TRBJ2-1	TGCAGTGCTAGGTTGACTAGCGGGAGGTACAATGAGCAGTTCTTC	CSARLTSGRYNEQFF
TRBD1	NA	TRBV4-1	TRBJ2-5	TGCGCCAGCAGCCAGGGGGACAGGGATCTGGAGACCCAGTACTTC	CASSQGDRDLETQYF
NA	NA	TRBV21-1	TRBJ1-1	TGTGCCAGTCCTAAACCGGGGAACACTGAAGCTTTCTTT	CASPKPGNTEAFF
NA	NA	TRBV12-3/TRBV12-4	TRBJ2-2	TGTGCCAGCAGTTTGATCGGGGAGCTGTTTTTT	CASSLIGELFF
TRBD1	NA	TRBV13	TRBJ2-7	TGTGCCAGCAGCCTCCGCTCGACAGGGCACTACGAGCAGTACTTC	CASSLRSTGHYEQYF
NA	NA	TRBV27	TRBJ1-1	TGTGCCAGCAGTTCCGACACTGAAGCTTTCTTT	CASSSDTEAFF
TRBD2	NA	TRBV20-1	TRBJ2-3	TGCAGTGCTACCCAGGGACTAGCGGGAGTTACGCAGTATTTT	CSATQGLAGVTQYF
NA	NA	TRBV9	TRBJ1-3	TGTGCCAGCAGCCCCGACCTCAGTAATGGAAACACCATATATTTT	CASSPDLSNGNTIYF
TRBD2	NA	TRBV9	TRBJ2-3	TGTGCCAGCAGCGTACACCCAGACTTCGCGGGAGAAGATACGCAGTATTTT	CASSVHPDFAGEDTQYF
NA	NA	TRBV11-2	TRBJ2-7	TGTGCCAGCAGCTTATACGCCAGTACCTACGAGCAGTACTTC	CASSLYASTYEQYF
NA	NA	TRBV3-1	TRBJ1-6	TGTGCCAGCAGCCAAGAAGGGGACCAACCACCCCTCCACTTT	CASSQEGDQPPLHF
TRBD2	NA	TRBV7-8	TRBJ2-7	TGTGCCAGCACCTCTTTAGCGGGAGCGATGGAGCAGTACTTC	CASTSLAGAMEQYF
NA	NA	TRBV9	TRBJ2-4	TGTGCCAGCAGCCCCCCCGGGGGAAACATTCAGTACTTC	CASSPPGGNIQYF
TRBD2	NA	TRBV28	TRBJ2-5	TGTGCCAGCAGTCCTAAACCGGGACTAGCGGAGCAAGAGACCCAGTACTTC	CASSPKPGLAEQETQYF
NA	once	TRBV12-5	TRBJ2-1	TGTGCTAGTGGTCCTCCCAGTGGTGGGCCTTGGGGCAATGAGCAGTTCTTC	CASGPPSGGPWGNEQFF
NA	NA	TRBV9	TRBJ1-5	TGTGCCAGCAGCCTAGGGGTCGGGGTCAATCAGCCCCAGCATTTT	CASSLGVGVNQPQHF
TRBD1	NA	TRBV5-1	TRBJ1-1	TGCGCCAGCAGCCCCGACAGGGTGGGAAACACTGAAGCTTTCTTT	CASSPDRVGNTEAFF
TRBD2	NA	TRBV19	TRBJ2-3	TGTGCCACGCAAGTAGCGGGAGATGAAGGTACGCAGTATTTT	CATQVAGDEGTQYF
NA	NA	TRBV28	TRBJ2-3	TGTGCCAGCCAACCGGGGCCCTCGGGTGGGCAGTATTTT	CASQPGPSGGQYF
NA	once	TRBV7-9	TRBJ1-2	TGTGCCAGCAGCCAAGGACAGACCGTATACAGCTACACCTTC	CASSQGQTVYSYTF
NA	NA	TRBV7-9	TRBJ2-1	TGTGCCAGCAGACAGGGATACAATGAGCAGTTCTTC	CASRQGYNEQFF
TRBD2	NA	TRBV28	TRBJ2-5	TGTGCCAGCAGTCAACTAGCGGGAGGGCATTGGGTGGGAGAGACCCAGTACTTC	CASSQLAGGHWVGETQYF
NA	NA	TRBV28	TRBJ1-2	TGTGCCAGCAGTCCCAGGGGCCCGCAGGGCTACACCTTC	CASSPRGPQGYTF
NA	few	TRBV6-1	TRBJ1-5	TGTGCCAGCAGTTTAAACACCAATCAGCCCCAGCATTTT	CASSLNTNQPQHF
TRBD2	NA	TRBV5-6	TRBJ2-5	TGTGCCAGCAGCTTGGTAGCGGGAGAACCCCAAGAGACCCAGTACTTC	CASSLVAGEPQETQYF
TRBD2	NA	TRBV25-1	TRBJ2-5	TGTGCCAGCAGTGAATGGGCGGGAGAAGAGACCCAGTACTTC	CASSEWAGEETQYF
TRBD1	NA	TRBV19	TRBJ1-1	TGTGCCAGTAGTATGACAGGGGGGAGCGCTGAAGCTTTCTTT	CASSMTGGSAEAFF
NA	NA	TRBV27	TRBJ1-1	TGTGCCAGCAGTTTATCGGGGGGCAGGACTGAAGCTTTCTTT	CASSLSGGRTEAFF
NA	NA	TRBV13	TRBJ2-7	TGTGCCAGCAGACCGGAGGGCCAATACGAGCAGTACTTC	CASRPEGQYEQYF
TRBD2	once	TRBV4-1	TRBJ2-3	TGCGCCAGCAGCCCACTGACTAGCCGGACTAGCACAGATACGCAGTATTTT	CASSPLTSRTSTDTQYF
NA	NA	TRBV4-1	TRBJ1-4	TGCGCCAGCGGAATAGGGGGTAGTGAAAAACTGTTTTTT	CASGIGGSEKLFF